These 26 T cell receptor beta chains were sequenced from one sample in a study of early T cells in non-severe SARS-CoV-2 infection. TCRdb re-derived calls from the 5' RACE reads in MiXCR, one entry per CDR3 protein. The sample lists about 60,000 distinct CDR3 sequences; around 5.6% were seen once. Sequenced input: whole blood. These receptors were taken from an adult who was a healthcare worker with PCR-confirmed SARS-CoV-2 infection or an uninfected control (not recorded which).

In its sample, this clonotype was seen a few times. This CDR3 is CASSYQGAVTEAFF. CDR3 nucleotides: TGTGCCAGCAGTTACCAGGGGGCGGTCACTGAAGCTTTCTTT. V gene TRBV6-2 or TRBV6-3 combines with J gene TRBJ1-1; 8 bases agree with TRBD1. Trimming at V came to 2 bases and at J to 4 bases, leaving 3 bases not matched to a gene. This CDR3 has 14 residues. Looked up from germline, CDR1 is MNHEY and CDR2 is SVGEGT.

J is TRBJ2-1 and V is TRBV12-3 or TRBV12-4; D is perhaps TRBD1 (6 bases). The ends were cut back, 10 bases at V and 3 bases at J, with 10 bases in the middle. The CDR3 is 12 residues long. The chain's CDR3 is CATVDSYNEQFF. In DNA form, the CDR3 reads TGTGCCACCGTGGACAGCTACAATGAGCAGTTCTTC.

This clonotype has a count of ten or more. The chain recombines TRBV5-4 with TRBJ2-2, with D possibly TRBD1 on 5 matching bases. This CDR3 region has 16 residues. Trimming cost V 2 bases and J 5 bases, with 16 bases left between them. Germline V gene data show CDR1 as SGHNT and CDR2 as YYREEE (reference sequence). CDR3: CASSLSKGIATGELFF. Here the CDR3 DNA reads TGTGCCAGCAGCTTATCTAAGGGGATTGCGACCGGGGAGCTGTTTTTT.

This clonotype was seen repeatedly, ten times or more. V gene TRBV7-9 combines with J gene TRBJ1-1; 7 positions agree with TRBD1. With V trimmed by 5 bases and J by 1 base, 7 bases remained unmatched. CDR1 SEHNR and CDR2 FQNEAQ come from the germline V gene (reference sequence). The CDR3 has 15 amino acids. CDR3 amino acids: CASSSRDRPNTEAFF. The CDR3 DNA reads TGTGCCAGCAGCAGCCGGGACAGACCGAACACTGAAGCTTTCTTT. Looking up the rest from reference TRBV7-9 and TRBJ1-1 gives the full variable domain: DTGVSQNPRHKITKRGQNVTFRCDPISEHNRLYWYRQTLGQGPEFLTYFQNEAQLEKSRLLSDRFSAERPKGSFSTLEIQRTEQGDSAMYLCASSSRDRPNTEAFFGQGTRLTVV.

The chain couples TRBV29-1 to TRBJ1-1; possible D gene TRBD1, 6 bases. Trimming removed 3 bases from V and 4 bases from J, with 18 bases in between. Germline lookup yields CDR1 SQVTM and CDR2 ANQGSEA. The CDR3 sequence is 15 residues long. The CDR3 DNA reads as TGCAGCGTTGACACCCCTCCGGGACACATCACTGAAGCTTTCTTT. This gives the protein CSVDTPPGHITEAFF.

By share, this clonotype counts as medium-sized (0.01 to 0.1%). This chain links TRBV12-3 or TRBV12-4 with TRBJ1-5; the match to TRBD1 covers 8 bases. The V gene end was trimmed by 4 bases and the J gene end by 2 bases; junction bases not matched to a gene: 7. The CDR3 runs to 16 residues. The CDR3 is CASSSRTGRGNQPQHF. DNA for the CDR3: TGTGCCAGCAGTTCTCGGACAGGGAGAGGCAATCAGCCCCAGCATTTT.

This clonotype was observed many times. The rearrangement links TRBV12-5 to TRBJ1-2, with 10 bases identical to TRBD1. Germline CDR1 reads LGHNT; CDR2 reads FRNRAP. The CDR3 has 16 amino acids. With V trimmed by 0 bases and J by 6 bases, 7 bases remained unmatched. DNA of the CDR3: TGTGCTAGTGGTTTGGTTCGTCAGACAGGGGGCAATGGCTACACCTTC. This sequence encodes CASGLVRQTGGNGYTF.

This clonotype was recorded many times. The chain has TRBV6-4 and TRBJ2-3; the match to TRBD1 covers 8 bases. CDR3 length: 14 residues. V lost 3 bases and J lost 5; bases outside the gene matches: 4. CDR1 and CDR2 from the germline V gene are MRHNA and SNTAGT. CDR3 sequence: CASSEGQEKDTQYF. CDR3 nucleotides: TGTGCCAGCAGTGAGGGACAGGAAAAAGATACGCAGTATTTT.

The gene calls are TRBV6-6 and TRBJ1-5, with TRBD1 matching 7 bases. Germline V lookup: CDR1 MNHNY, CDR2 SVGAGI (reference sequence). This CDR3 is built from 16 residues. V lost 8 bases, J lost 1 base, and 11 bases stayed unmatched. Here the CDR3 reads CASGLVGTASNQPQHF. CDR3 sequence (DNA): TGTGCCAGCGGGCTCGTGGGGACAGCGAGCAATCAGCCCCAGCATTTT.

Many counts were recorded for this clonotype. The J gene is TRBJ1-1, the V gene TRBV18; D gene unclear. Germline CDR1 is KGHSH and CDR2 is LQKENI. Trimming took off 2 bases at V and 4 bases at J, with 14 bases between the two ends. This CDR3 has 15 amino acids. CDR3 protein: CASSPSEGIGTEAFF. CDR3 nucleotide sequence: TGTGCCAGCTCACCATCGGAAGGGATAGGCACTGAAGCTTTCTTT.

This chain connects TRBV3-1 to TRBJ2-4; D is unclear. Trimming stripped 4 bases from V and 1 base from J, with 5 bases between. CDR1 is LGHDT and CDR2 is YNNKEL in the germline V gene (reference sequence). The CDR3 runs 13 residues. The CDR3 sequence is CASSPSAKNIQYF. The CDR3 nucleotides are TGTGCCAGCAGCCCCAGCGCCAAAAACATTCAGTACTTC.

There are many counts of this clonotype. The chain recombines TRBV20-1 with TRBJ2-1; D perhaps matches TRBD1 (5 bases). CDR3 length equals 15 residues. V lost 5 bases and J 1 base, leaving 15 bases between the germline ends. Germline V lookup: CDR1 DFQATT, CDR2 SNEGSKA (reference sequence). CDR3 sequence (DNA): TGCAGTGCTCCCGAAAGGGGAAAATCCTACAATGAGCAGTTCTTC. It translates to CSAPERGKSYNEQFF.

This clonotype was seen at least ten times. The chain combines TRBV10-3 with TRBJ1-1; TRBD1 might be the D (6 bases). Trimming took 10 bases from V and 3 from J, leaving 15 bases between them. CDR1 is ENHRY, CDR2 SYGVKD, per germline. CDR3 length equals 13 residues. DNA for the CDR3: TGTGCCACCCTGGGGGCTGTTGACACTGAAGCTTTCTTT. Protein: CATLGAVDTEAFF.

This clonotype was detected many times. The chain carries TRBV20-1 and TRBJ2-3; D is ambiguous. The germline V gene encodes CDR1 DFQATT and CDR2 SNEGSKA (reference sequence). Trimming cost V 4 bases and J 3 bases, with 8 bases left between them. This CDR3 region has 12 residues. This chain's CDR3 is CSANPRTDTQYF. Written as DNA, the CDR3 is TGCAGTGCTAACCCTAGAACAGATACGCAGTATTTT.

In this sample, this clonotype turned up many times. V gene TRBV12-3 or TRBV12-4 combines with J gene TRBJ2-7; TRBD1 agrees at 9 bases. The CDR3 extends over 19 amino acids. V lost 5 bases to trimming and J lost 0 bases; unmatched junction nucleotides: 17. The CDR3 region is CASSDIWDRAKTSSYEQYF. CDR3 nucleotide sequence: TGTGCCAGCAGTGACATATGGGACAGGGCAAAAACTAGCTCCTACGAGCAGTACTTC.

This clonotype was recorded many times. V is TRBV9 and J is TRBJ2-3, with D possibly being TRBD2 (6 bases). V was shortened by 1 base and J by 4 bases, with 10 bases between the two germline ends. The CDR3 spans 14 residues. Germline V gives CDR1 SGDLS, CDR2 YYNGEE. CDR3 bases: TGTGCCAGCAGCGTAACGACTAGAGCAGATACGCAGTATTTT. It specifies CASSVTTRADTQYF.

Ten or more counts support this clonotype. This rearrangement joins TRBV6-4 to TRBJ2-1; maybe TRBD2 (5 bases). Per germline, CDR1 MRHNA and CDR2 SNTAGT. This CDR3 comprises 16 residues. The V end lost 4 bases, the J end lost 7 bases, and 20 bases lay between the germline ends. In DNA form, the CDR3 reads TGTGCCAGCAGTGCTGAAGGACTCCTCCCCGGGAATGAGCAGTTCTTC. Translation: CASSAEGLLPGNEQFF.

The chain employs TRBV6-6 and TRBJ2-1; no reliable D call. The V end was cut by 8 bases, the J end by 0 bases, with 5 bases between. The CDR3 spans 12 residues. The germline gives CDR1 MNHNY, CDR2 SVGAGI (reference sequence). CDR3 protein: CASLSSYNEQFF. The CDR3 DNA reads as TGTGCCAGCCTGAGCTCCTACAATGAGCAGTTCTTC.

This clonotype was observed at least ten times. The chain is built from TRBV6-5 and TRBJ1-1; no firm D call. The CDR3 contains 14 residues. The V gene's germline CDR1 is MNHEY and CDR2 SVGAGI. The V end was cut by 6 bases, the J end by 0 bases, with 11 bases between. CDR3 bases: TGTGCCAGCAGGCCCGTAAGAATGAACACTGAAGCTTTCTTT. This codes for CASRPVRMNTEAFF.

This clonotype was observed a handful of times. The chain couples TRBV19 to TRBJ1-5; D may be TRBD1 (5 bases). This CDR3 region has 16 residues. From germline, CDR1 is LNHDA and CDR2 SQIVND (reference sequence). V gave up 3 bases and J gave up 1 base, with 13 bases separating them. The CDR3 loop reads CASSIQGIRSNQPQHF. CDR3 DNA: TGTGCCAGTAGTATCCAGGGAATTCGGAGCAATCAGCCCCAGCATTTT.

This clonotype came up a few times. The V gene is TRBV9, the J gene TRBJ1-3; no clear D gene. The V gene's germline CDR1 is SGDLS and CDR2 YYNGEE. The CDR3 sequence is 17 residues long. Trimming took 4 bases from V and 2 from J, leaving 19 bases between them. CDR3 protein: CASSLGTTRLAGNTIYF. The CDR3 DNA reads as TGTGCCAGCAGCCTCGGCACTACAAGGCTGGCTGGAAACACCATATATTTT.

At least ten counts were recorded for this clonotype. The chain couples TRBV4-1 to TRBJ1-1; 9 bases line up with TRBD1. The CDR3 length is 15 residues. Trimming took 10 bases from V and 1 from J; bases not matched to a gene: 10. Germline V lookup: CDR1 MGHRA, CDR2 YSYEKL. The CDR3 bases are TGCGCCAACAACACGGGACAGGGACCGAACACTGAAGCTTTCTTT. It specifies CANNTGQGPNTEAFF.

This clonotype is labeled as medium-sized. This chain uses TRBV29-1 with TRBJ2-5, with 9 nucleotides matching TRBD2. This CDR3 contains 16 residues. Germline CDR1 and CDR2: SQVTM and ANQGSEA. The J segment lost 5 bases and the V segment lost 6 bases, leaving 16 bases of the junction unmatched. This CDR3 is CSVPGVAGASGETQYF. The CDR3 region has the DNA TGCAGCGTCCCTGGGGTAGCGGGAGCCTCTGGGGAGACCCAGTACTTC.

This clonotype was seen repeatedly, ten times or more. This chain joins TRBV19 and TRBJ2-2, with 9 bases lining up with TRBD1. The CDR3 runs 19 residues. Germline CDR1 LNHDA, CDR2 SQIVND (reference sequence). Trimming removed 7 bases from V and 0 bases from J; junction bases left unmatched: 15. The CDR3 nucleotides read TGTGCCAGTACCCGCGCGGGACAGGGAACCTTATCGAACACCGGGGAGCTGTTTTTT. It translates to CASTRAGQGTLSNTGELFF. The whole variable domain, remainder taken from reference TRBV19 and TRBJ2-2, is DGGITQSPKYLFRKEGQNVTLSCEQNLNHDAMYWYRQDPGQGLRLIYYSQIVNDFQKGDIAEGYSVSREKKESFPLTVTSAQKNPTAFYLCASTRAGQGTLSNTGELFFGEGSRLTVL.

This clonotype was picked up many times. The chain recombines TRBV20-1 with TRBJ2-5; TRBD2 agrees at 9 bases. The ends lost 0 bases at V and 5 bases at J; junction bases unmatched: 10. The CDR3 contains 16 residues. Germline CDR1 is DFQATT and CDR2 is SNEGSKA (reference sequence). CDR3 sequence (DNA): TGCAGTGCTAGAGAACTGAGCGGGGGGCCTTGGGAGACCCAGTACTTC. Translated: CSARELSGGPWETQYF.

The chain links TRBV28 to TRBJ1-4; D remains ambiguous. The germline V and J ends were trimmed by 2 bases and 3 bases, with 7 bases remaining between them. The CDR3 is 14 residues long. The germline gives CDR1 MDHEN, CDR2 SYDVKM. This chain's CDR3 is CASSLPGANEKLFF. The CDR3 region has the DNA TGTGCCAGCAGTTTACCTGGGGCTAATGAAAAACTGTTTTTT.